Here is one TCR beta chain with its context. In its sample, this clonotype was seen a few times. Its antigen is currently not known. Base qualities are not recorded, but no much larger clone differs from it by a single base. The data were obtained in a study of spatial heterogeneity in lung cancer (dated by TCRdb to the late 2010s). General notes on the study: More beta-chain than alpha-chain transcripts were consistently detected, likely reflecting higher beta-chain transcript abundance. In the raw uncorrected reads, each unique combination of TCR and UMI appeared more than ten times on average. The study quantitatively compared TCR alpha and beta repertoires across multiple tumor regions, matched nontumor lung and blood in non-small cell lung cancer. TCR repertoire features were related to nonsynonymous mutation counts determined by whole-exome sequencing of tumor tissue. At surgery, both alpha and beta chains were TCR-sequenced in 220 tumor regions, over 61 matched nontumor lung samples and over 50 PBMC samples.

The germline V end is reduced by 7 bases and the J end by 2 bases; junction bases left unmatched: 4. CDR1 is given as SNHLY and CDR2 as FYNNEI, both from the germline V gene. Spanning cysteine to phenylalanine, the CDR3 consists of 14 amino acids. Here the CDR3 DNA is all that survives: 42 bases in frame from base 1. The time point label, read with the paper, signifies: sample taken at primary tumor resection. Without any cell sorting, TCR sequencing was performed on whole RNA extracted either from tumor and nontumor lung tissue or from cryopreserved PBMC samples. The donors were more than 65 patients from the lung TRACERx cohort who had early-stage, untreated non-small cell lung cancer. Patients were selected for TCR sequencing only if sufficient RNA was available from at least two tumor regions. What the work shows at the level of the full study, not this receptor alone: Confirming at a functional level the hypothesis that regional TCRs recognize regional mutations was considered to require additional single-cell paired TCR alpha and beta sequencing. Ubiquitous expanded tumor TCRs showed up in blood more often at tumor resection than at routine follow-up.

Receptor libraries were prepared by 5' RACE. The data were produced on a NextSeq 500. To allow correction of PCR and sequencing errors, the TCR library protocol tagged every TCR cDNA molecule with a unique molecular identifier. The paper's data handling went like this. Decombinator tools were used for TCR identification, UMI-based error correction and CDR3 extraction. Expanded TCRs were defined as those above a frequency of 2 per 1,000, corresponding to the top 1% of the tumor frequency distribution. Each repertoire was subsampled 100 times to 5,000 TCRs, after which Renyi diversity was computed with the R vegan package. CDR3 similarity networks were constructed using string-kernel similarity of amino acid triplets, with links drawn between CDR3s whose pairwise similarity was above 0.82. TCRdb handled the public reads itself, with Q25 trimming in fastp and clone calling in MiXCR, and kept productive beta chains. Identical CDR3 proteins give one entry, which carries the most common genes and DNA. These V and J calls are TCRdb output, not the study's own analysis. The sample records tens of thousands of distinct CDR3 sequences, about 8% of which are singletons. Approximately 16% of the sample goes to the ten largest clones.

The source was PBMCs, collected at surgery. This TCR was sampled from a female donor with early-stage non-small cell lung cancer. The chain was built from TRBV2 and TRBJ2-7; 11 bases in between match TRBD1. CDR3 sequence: CASIVGQGAYEQYF. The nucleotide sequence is TGTGCCAGCATTGTGGGACAGGGGGCCTACGAGCAGTACTTC. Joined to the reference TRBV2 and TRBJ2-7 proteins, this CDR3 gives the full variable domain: EPEVTQTPSHQVTQMGQEVILRCVPISNHLYFYWYRQILGQKVEFLVSFYNNEISEKSEIFDDQFSVERPDGSNFTLKIRSTKLEDSAMYFCASIVGQGAYEQYFGPGTRLTVT.